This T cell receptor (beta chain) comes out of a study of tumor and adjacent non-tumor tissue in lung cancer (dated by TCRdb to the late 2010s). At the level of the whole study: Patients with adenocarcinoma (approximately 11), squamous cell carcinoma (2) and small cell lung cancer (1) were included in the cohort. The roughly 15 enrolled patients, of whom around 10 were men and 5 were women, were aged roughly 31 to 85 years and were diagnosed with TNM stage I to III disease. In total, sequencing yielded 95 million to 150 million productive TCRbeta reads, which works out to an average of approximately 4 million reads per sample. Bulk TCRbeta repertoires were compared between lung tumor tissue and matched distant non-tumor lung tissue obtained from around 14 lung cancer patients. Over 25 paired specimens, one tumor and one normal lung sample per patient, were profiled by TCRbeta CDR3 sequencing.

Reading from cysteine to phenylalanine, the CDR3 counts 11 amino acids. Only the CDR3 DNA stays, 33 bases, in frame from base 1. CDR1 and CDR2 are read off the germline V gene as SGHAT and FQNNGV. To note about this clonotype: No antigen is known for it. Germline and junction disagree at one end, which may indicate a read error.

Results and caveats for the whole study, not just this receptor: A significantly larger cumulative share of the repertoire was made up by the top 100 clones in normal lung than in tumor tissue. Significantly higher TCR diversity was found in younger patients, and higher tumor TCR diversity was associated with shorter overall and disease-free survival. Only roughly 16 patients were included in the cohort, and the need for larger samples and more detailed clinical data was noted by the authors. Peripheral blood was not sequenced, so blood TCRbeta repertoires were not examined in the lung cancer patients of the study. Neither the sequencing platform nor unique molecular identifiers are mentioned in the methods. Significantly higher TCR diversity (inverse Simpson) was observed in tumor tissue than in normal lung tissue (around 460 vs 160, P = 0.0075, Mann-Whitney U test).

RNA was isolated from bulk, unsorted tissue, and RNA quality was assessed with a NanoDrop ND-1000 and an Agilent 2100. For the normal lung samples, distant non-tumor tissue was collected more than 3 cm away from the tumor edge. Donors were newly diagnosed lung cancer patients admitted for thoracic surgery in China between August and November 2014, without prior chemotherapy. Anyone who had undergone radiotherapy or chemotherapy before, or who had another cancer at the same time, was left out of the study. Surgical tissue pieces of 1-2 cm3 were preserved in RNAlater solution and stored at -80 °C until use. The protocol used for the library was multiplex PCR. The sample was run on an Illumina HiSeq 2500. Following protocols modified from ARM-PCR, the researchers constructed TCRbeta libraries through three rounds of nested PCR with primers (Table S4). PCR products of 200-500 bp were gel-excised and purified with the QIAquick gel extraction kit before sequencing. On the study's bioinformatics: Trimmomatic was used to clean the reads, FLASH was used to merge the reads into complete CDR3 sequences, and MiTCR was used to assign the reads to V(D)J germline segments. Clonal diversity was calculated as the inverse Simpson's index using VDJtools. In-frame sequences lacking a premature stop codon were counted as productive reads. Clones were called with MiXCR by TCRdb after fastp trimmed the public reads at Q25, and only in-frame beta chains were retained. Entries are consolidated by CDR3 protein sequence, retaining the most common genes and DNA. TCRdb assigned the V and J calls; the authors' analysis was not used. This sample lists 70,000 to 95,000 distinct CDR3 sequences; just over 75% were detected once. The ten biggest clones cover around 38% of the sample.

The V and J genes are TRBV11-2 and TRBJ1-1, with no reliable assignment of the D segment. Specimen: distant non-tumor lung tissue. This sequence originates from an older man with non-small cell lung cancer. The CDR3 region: CTSATVDEVFF. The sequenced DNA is TGTACCAGCGCTACGGTGGACGAAGTTTTCTTT.